Presented here are 28 T cell receptor beta chains from one specimen sequenced in a study of T cells in narcolepsy. Clones were read by immunoSEQ multiplex PCR, and TCRdb kept only the in-frame ones, dropping some. The table shows tens of thousands of clones, with 80% to 85% occurring only once. The specimen was CD45RA- memory CD4+ T cells from PBMCs. The source of these receptors is a human donor with narcolepsy.

The J gene is TRBJ1-2, the V gene TRBV11-1; TRBD1 agrees at 12 bases. V lost 4 bases to trimming and J lost 8 bases; unmatched junction nucleotides: 11. CDR1 is SGHAT, CDR2 FQDESV, per germline (reference sequence). The length of the CDR3 is 16 residues. This CDR3 reads CASSYPPGQGAKGYTF. The CDR3 DNA reads as TGTGCCAGCAGCTACCCGCCGGGACAGGGGGCGAAGGGCTACACCTTC. The entire variable domain, with the rest obtained from reference TRBV11-1 and TRBJ1-2, is as follows: EAEVAQSPRYKITEKSQAVAFWCDPISGHATLYWYRQILGQGPELLVQFQDESVVDDSQLPKDRFSAERLKGVDSTLKIQPAELGDSAMYLCASSYPPGQGAKGYTFGSGTRLTVV.

The J gene is TRBJ2-7, the V gene TRBV30, with TRBD2 matching 13 bases. This CDR3 is 16 amino acids long. J gave up 7 bases and V 4 bases, and 13 bases lay outside the gene matches. The germline gives CDR1 GTSNPN, CDR2 SVGIG (reference sequence). As DNA, the CDR3 is TGTGCCTGGACTCCCAAAGGGGGACTAGCGGGACAAGAGCAGTACTTC. It codes for CAWTPKGGLAGQEQYF.

The chain couples TRBV7-2 to TRBJ2-7; D call uncertain. CDR3 length: 15 amino acids. V gave up 0 bases and J gave up 2 bases, with 11 bases separating them. Per germline, CDR1 SGHTA and CDR2 FQGNSA. This CDR3 is CASSLAKGIPYEQYF. The DNA of the CDR3 is TGTGCCAGCAGCTTAGCTAAAGGGATCCCCTACGAGCAGTACTTC.

The chain uses TRBV9 and TRBJ2-3; D is uncertain. The CDR3 has 12 amino acids. Trimming removed 0 bases at V and 6 bases at J, with 5 bases between. Germline V gene lookup returns CDR1 SGDLS and CDR2 YYNGEE. In nucleotides, the CDR3 is TGTGCCAGCAGCGTAGACCATGATACGCAGTATTTT. This codes for CASSVDHDTQYF.

V usage is TRBV12-5 and J usage is TRBJ2-1; 10 bases fit TRBD2. CDR3 length: 16 amino acids. J lost 7 bases, V lost 0 bases, and 6 bases had no gene match. The germline V gene encodes CDR1 LGHNT and CDR2 FRNRAP. The CDR3 bases are TGTGCTAGTGGTTTGGTATCTGGACTAGCGGTGAATGAGCAGTTCTTC. As protein: CASGLVSGLAVNEQFF.

V is TRBV5-5 and J is TRBJ1-5; tentatively, D is TRBD1 (5 bases). This CDR3 region has 14 residues. The V gene's germline CDR1 is SGHKS and CDR2 YYEKEE (reference sequence). V shed 4 bases and J shed 0 bases, with 8 bases lying between them. This CDR3 reads CASSKTDSNQPQHF. The CDR3 DNA reads TGTGCCAGCAGCAAGACAGATAGCAATCAGCCCCAGCATTTT.

The chain joins TRBV27 to TRBJ2-2; D assignment may be TRBD1 or TRBD2 (5 bases each). CDR1 is MNHEY and CDR2 is SMNVEV in the germline V gene (reference sequence). This CDR3 is 16 amino acids long. V lost 5 bases and J 4 bases, leaving 17 bases between the germline ends. The CDR3, as DNA: TGTGCCAGCAGTGCCGCAGAGGGGCGGAGCACCGGGGAGCTGTTTTTT. Residues: CASSAAEGRSTGELFF.

The V and J genes are TRBV19 and TRBJ2-7, with 7 nucleotides matching TRBD1. Germline CDR1 LNHDA, CDR2 SQIVND (reference sequence). The ends lost 1 base at V and 4 bases at J; junction bases unmatched: 7. The CDR3 loop spans 15 amino acids. The CDR3 protein is CASSIATGVVYEQYF. CDR3 coding DNA: TGTGCCAGTAGTATAGCCACAGGGGTCGTATACGAGCAGTACTTC. Using reference TRBV19 and TRBJ2-7 for the parts outside the CDR3, the full variable domain is DGGITQSPKYLFRKEGQNVTLSCEQNLNHDAMYWYRQDPGQGLRLIYYSQIVNDFQKGDIAEGYSVSREKKESFPLTVTSAQKNPTAFYLCASSIATGVVYEQYFGPGTRLTVT.

This chain links TRBV5-7 with TRBJ2-4; 12 nucleotides line up with TRBD2. TRBV5-7 is an ORF for which the function is uncertain. Trimming took 0 bases from V and 9 from J; bases not matched to a gene: 7. There are 16 residues in the CDR3. In DNA form, the CDR3 reads TGTGCCAGCAGCTTGGTGGCTAGCGGGAGGGGGAGCATTCAGTACTTC. Amino acids: CASSLVASGRGSIQYF.

The chain couples TRBV7-3 to TRBJ2-2; 9 bases agree with TRBD2. CDR3 size: 18 residues. Germline trimming cut 4 bases from V and 5 bases from J; bases unmatched to any gene: 14. Germline V gives CDR1 SGHTA, CDR2 FQGTGA. In nucleotides, the CDR3 is TGTGCCAGCAGCTCGAACGGCGTAGCGGGAGAGGGTACCGGGGAGCTGTTTTTT. Its protein is CASSSNGVAGEGTGELFF.

A remark on this clone: Additional DNA sequences in this sample encode the identical CDR3. The chain links TRBV19 to TRBJ2-3; 7 nucleotides agree with TRBD2. Germline CDR1 is LNHDA and CDR2 is SQIVND (reference sequence). This CDR3 region has 14 residues. V was clipped by 8 bases and J by 5 bases; unmatched bases: 10. The CDR3 nucleotides are TGTGCCAGTGTGGAGGGCGGGAGTAGAGATACGCAGTATTTT. It specifies CASVEGGSRDTQYF.

The chain combines TRBV5-1 with TRBJ2-7; D is ambiguous. The CDR3 spans 14 residues. Germline CDR1 reads SGHRS; CDR2 reads YFSETQ. Trimming cost V 1 base and J 0 bases, with 8 bases left between them. The CDR3 nucleotides read TGCGCCAGCAGCTTGAGTTCTGGCTCCTACGAGCAGTACTTC. This sequence encodes CASSLSSGSYEQYF.

This clone was counted a single time. The chain employs TRBV7-2 and TRBJ2-7; D possibly corresponds to TRBD2 (7 bases). The CDR3 extends over 16 amino acids. Deletions cut 6 bases from V and 3 bases from J, with 21 bases between. CDR1 is SGHTA and CDR2 is FQGNSA in the germline V gene. As DNA, the CDR3 is TGTGCCAGCAGGAAGGGGGTAGTAGCGGGCGGCTACGAGCAGTACTTC. Protein: CASRKGVVAGGYEQYF.

The chain has TRBV30 and TRBJ1-5; D gene uncertain. This CDR3 comprises 14 residues. V was clipped by 0 bases and J by 1 base, with 7 bases between them. CDR1 and CDR2 (germline): GTSNPN, SVGIG (reference sequence). CDR3 coding DNA: TGTGCCTGGAGTGTACAAGGGAGCAATCAGCCCCAGCATTTT. It specifies CAWSVQGSNQPQHF.

The V gene is TRBV19, the J gene TRBJ1-1; the D is unclear. The length of the CDR3 is 13 residues. CDR1 and CDR2 (germline): LNHDA, SQIVND (reference sequence). Trimming cost V 8 bases and J 5 bases, with 15 bases left between them. Written as DNA, the CDR3 is TGTGCCAGTGGACGGGCCCGGCGAACTGAAGCTTTCTTT. Translating it yields CASGRARRTEAFF.

The chain combines TRBV19 with TRBJ2-2; D might be TRBD2 (6 bases). CDR3 length: 19 residues. The germline V and J ends were trimmed by 2 bases and 0 bases, with 19 bases remaining between them. Germline loops: CDR1 LNHDA, CDR2 SQIVND (reference sequence). DNA of the CDR3: TGTGCCAGTAGTATACTCCTCTGGGCGGGATTCACGAACACCGGGGAGCTGTTTTTT. This gives the protein CASSILLWAGFTNTGELFF.

The chain employs TRBV19 and TRBJ2-6; 9 bases agree with TRBD1. The CDR3 is made up of 16 amino acids. The V gene end was trimmed by 8 bases and the J gene end by 2 bases; junction bases not matched to a gene: 7. CDR1 and CDR2 from the germline V gene are LNHDA and SQIVND (reference sequence). The CDR3 sequence is CASETGGRAGANVLTF. The CDR3 DNA is TGTGCCAGTGAAACAGGGGGCAGAGCTGGGGCCAACGTCCTGACTTTC.

The chain employs TRBV18 and TRBJ2-3; possible D gene TRBD2, 6 bases. Trimming shortened V by 3 bases and J by 0 bases, and 10 bases separated the two germline ends. The CDR3 has 15 residues. CDR1 is KGHSH and CDR2 is LQKENI in the germline V gene. Written as DNA, the CDR3 is TGTGCCAGCTCACCCGGACTATTTAGCACAGATACGCAGTATTTT. This encodes CASSPGLFSTDTQYF. Full variable domain (rest looked up from reference TRBV18 and TRBJ2-3): NAGVMQNPRHLVRRRGQEARLRCSPMKGHSHVYWYRQLPEEGLKFMVYLQKENIIDESGMPKERFSAEFPKEGPSILRIQQVVRGDSAAYFCASSPGLFSTDTQYFGPGTRLTVL.

The chain has TRBV19 and TRBJ2-1, with D possibly TRBD1 on 6 matching bases. The CDR3 covers 15 residues. Trimming left V 5 bases short and J 8 bases short, with 19 bases between. In germline, CDR1 is LNHDA, CDR2 SQIVND (reference sequence). The CDR3 loop is CASSPDRYRVDEQFF. DNA of the CDR3: TGTGCCAGTAGTCCGGATAGGTACAGGGTCGATGAGCAGTTCTTC.

V is TRBV4-2 and J is TRBJ2-7, with D possibly TRBD1 on 6 matching bases. Deletions cut 0 bases from V and 3 bases from J, with 12 bases between. CDR3 size: 15 residues. The germline V gene encodes CDR1 LGHNA and CDR2 YNFKEQ. The CDR3 protein is CASSQESGEVYEQYF. CDR3 sequence (DNA): TGTGCCAGCAGCCAAGAGTCAGGGGAAGTCTACGAGCAGTACTTC.

The chain uses TRBV18 and TRBJ1-5; tentatively, D is TRBD1 (6 bases). V lost 6 bases, J lost 6 bases, and 21 bases lay in between. This CDR3 has 16 residues. CDR1 and CDR2 (germline): KGHSH, LQKENI. CDR3 sequence (DNA): TGTGCCAGCTCCCTGCTAGGGCAGGGGCCGAGTCAGCCCCAGCATTTT. Residues: CASSLLGQGPSQPQHF.

The CDR3 loop reads CASSTGAALTDTQYF. The CDR3 DNA sequence: TGTGCCAGCTCAACCGGGGCAGCCCTCACAGATACGCAGTATTTT. The J gene is TRBJ2-3, the V gene TRBV18; D tentatively fits TRBD1 or TRBD2 (5 bases each). The CDR3 has 15 residues. Germline CDR1 KGHSH, CDR2 LQKENI. V shed 5 bases and J shed 2 bases, with 14 bases lying between them.

This chain uses TRBV7-2 with TRBJ2-5; 16 nucleotides match TRBD2. Germline V gives CDR1 SGHTA, CDR2 FQGNSA. The CDR3 is 14 residues long. Losses at the gene ends were 3 bases for V and 13 bases for J; bases not matched to a gene: 5. CDR3: CASSLGLAGGPPYF. The CDR3 DNA sequence: TGTGCCAGCAGCTTGGGACTAGCGGGGGGGCCACCGTACTTC.

This sequence joins TRBV10-3 and TRBJ2-3; maybe TRBD2 (7 bases). The CDR3 is made up of 18 amino acids. Trimming stripped 2 bases from V and 1 base from J, with 19 bases between. The germline CDR1 and CDR2 sequences are ENHRY and SYGVKD. The DNA of the CDR3 is TGTGCCATCAGTGAGGTAGGGGGGGGCCCAGTAGGCACAGATACGCAGTATTTT. It encodes CAISEVGGGPVGTDTQYF.

J is TRBJ1-1 and V is TRBV28, with D possibly being TRBD1 (5 bases). V lost 1 base, J lost 3 bases, and 12 bases lay in between. The germline CDR1 and CDR2 sequences are MDHEN and SYDVKM. CDR3 length: 15 amino acids. The CDR3 loop reads CASSLLGDVDTEAFF. In DNA, the CDR3 is TGTGCCAGCAGTTTATTGGGGGACGTAGACACTGAAGCTTTCTTT.

This clone has just a few counts. The rearrangement uses TRBV6-5 and TRBJ1-1; D gene unclear. Germline V CDR1 and CDR2: MNHEY, SVGAGI. Trimming removed 0 bases at V and 4 bases at J, with 6 bases between. The CDR3 has 13 amino acids. This chain's CDR3 is CASSYSTGTEAFF. The DNA for the CDR3 is TGTGCCAGCAGTTACTCGACGGGCACTGAAGCTTTCTTT.

The CDR3, as DNA: TGCAGCGTTGAAGGACTCGGGTCGCCGAGCTCCTACAATGAGCAGTTCTTC. It codes for CSVEGLGSPSSYNEQFF. This chain connects TRBV29-1 to TRBJ2-1; D is uncertain. V gave up 1 base and J gave up 0 bases, with 16 bases separating them. Germline V gives CDR1 SQVTM, CDR2 ANQGSEA. The CDR3 sequence is 17 residues long.

This chain links TRBV9 with TRBJ2-3, with D perhaps matching TRBD2 (5 bases). Trimming removed 4 bases at V and 1 base at J, with 19 bases between. This CDR3 is 17 amino acids long. Germline CDR1 and CDR2: SGDLS and YYNGEE. This CDR3 reads CASSSRGFAFGTDTQYF. The CDR3 DNA sequence: TGTGCCAGCAGCTCTAGAGGGTTTGCGTTCGGCACAGATACGCAGTATTTT. The whole variable domain, remainder taken from reference TRBV9 and TRBJ2-3, is DSGVTQTPKHLITATGQRVTLRCSPRSGDLSVYWYQQSLDQGLQFLIQYYNGEERAKGNILERFSAQQFPDLHSELNLSSLELGDSALYFCASSSRGFAFGTDTQYFGPGTRLTVL.